These T cell receptor beta chains were read from a single sample in a study of T-cell memory formation after mild COVID-19. TCRdb analysed the 5' RACE reads with MiXCR anew, one entry per CDR3 protein. The sample includes about 250,000 distinct CDR3 sequences, 15% to 17% seen only once; the top ten take around 2%. The sequenced material came from PBMCs or a T cell subset sorted from them (not recorded which). The receptor source for this set is an adult woman who had mild COVID-19 (a few samples of this study predate the infection). Cell type and time point are not known. Each CDR3 is given with its conserved first and last residue. Fields, in order: D gene, J gene, clone size, V gene, CDR3 protein, CDR3 DNA. A D gene is named only where the DNA matches it firmly. The size of a clone is reported for some rows only, either as once, few or many, or as a class for expanded clones.

d_call: TRBD2
j_call: TRBJ2-7
clone_size: .
v_call: TRBV7-9
cdr3_aa: CASSLRGAGLNEQYF
cdr3_nt: TGTGCCAGCAGCTTGCGGGGGGCCGGGTTGAACGAGCAGTACTTC

d_call: TRBD1
j_call: TRBJ1-2
clone_size: few
v_call: TRBV10-3
cdr3_aa: CAISPGQGSGYTF
cdr3_nt: TGTGCCATCAGTCCGGGACAGGGGAGCGGCTACACCTTC

d_call: TRBD1
j_call: TRBJ1-2
clone_size: few
v_call: TRBV10-3
cdr3_aa: CAISDDRGSYGYTF
cdr3_nt: TGTGCCATCAGTGATGACAGGGGCTCCTATGGCTACACCTTC

d_call: TRBD1
j_call: TRBJ2-1
clone_size: .
v_call: TRBV7-9
cdr3_aa: CASPPTGASEQFF
cdr3_nt: TGTGCCAGCCCCCCGACAGGGGCCAGTGAGCAGTTCTTC

d_call: .
j_call: TRBJ2-7
clone_size: .
v_call: TRBV5-1
cdr3_aa: CASSQTQQTKAFSYEQYF
cdr3_nt: TGCGCCAGCAGTCAAACCCAACAGACTAAGGCTTTCTCCTACGAGCAGTACTTC

d_call: .
j_call: TRBJ2-5
clone_size: .
v_call: TRBV10-3
cdr3_aa: CAISKTSSTGETQYF
cdr3_nt: TGTGCCATCAGTAAGACTAGTTCGACGGGAGAGACCCAGTACTTC

d_call: TRBD1
j_call: TRBJ1-1
clone_size: .
v_call: TRBV7-9
cdr3_aa: CASSLEGQLEAFF
cdr3_nt: TGTGCCAGCAGCTTAGAGGGACAGCTTGAAGCTTTCTTT

d_call: TRBD2
j_call: TRBJ2-2
clone_size: .
v_call: TRBV15
cdr3_aa: CATSTPILAGASTGELFF
cdr3_nt: TGTGCCACCAGCACACCCATACTAGCGGGAGCCTCCACCGGGGAGCTGTTTTTT

d_call: .
j_call: TRBJ1-1
clone_size: .
v_call: TRBV30
cdr3_aa: CAWSRQGRYFSEAFF
cdr3_nt: TGTGCCTGGAGTCGGCAAGGGCGGTACTTCTCTGAAGCTTTCTTT

d_call: .
j_call: TRBJ2-2
clone_size: .
v_call: TRBV19
cdr3_aa: CASNPPGKNTGELFF
cdr3_nt: TGTGCCAGTAACCCACCCGGGAAGAACACCGGGGAGCTGTTTTTT

d_call: TRBD2
j_call: TRBJ2-1
clone_size: many
v_call: TRBV19
cdr3_aa: CASSRGLVDEQFF
cdr3_nt: TGTGCCAGTAGTAGGGGACTAGTCGATGAGCAGTTCTTC

d_call: .
j_call: TRBJ1-1
clone_size: .
v_call: TRBV7-9
cdr3_aa: CASSHVRGASTEAFF
cdr3_nt: TGTGCCAGCAGCCACGTAAGGGGGGCTTCCACTGAAGCTTTCTTT

d_call: TRBD2
j_call: TRBJ2-1
clone_size: .
v_call: TRBV6-6
cdr3_aa: CASSGTSGSVNEQFF
cdr3_nt: TGTGCCAGCAGTGGGACTAGCGGGAGTGTCAATGAGCAGTTCTTC

d_call: TRBD2
j_call: TRBJ2-1
clone_size: many
v_call: TRBV20-1
cdr3_aa: CSALGGLAGASNEQFF
cdr3_nt: TGCAGTGCCCTGGGAGGCCTAGCGGGAGCTAGCAATGAGCAGTTCTTC

d_call: .
j_call: TRBJ2-7
clone_size: few
v_call: TRBV29-1
cdr3_aa: CSAERGANEQYF
cdr3_nt: TGCAGCGCCGAGAGGGGGGCTAACGAGCAGTACTTC

d_call: .
j_call: TRBJ1-4
clone_size: few
v_call: TRBV30
cdr3_aa: CAWSFLQGSNEKLFF
cdr3_nt: TGTGCCTGGAGTTTCCTGCAGGGTTCGAATGAAAAACTGTTTTTT

d_call: .
j_call: TRBJ2-7
clone_size: .
v_call: TRBV20-1
cdr3_aa: CSATQGSEQYF
cdr3_nt: TGCAGTGCCACTCAGGGTTCCGAGCAGTACTTC

d_call: .
j_call: TRBJ1-4
clone_size: many
v_call: TRBV4-1
cdr3_aa: CASSQAPTNEKLFF
cdr3_nt: TGCGCCAGCAGCCAAGCACCAACTAATGAAAAACTGTTTTTT

d_call: .
j_call: TRBJ2-5
clone_size: once
v_call: TRBV12-3/TRBV12-4
cdr3_aa: CASSSTGVVKETQYF
cdr3_nt: TGTGCCAGCAGTTCAACAGGAGTAGTAAAAGAGACCCAGTACTTC

d_call: TRBD1
j_call: TRBJ1-4
clone_size: few
v_call: TRBV12-3/TRBV12-4
cdr3_aa: CASSLRTGINEKLFF
cdr3_nt: TGTGCCAGCAGTTTAAGGACAGGGATTAATGAAAAACTGTTTTTT

d_call: .
j_call: TRBJ1-3
clone_size: once
v_call: TRBV6-6
cdr3_aa: CASSSPHRDSGNTIYF
cdr3_nt: TGTGCCAGCAGTTCGCCTCACCGTGACTCTGGAAACACCATATATTTT

d_call: .
j_call: TRBJ1-1
clone_size: few
v_call: TRBV5-1
cdr3_aa: CASSLYEGGGTEAFF
cdr3_nt: TGCGCCAGCAGCTTGTATGAGGGCGGGGGAACTGAAGCTTTCTTT

d_call: .
j_call: TRBJ2-2
clone_size: few
v_call: TRBV19
cdr3_aa: CASSTWTGELFF
cdr3_nt: TGTGCCAGTAGTACTTGGACCGGGGAGCTGTTTTTT

d_call: .
j_call: TRBJ2-5
clone_size: few
v_call: TRBV6-6
cdr3_aa: CASSHGPQETQYF
cdr3_nt: TGTGCCAGCAGCCACGGACCTCAAGAGACCCAGTACTTC

d_call: .
j_call: TRBJ2-1
clone_size: few
v_call: TRBV7-3
cdr3_aa: CASSLKGNRDEQFF
cdr3_nt: TGTGCCAGCAGCTTAAAAGGGAATCGCGATGAGCAGTTCTTC

d_call: .
j_call: TRBJ2-7
clone_size: few
v_call: TRBV2
cdr3_aa: CASSERRVSYEQYF
cdr3_nt: TGTGCCAGCAGTGAACGGAGGGTATCCTACGAGCAGTACTTC

d_call: TRBD1
j_call: TRBJ1-6
clone_size: .
v_call: TRBV4-3
cdr3_aa: CASSQDLGRGHSPLHF
cdr3_nt: TGCGCCAGCAGCCAAGATCTGGGCAGGGGGCATTCACCCCTCCACTTT

d_call: .
j_call: TRBJ1-5
clone_size: .
v_call: TRBV5-5
cdr3_aa: CASSPNAGSNQPQHF
cdr3_nt: TGTGCCAGCAGCCCCAACGCCGGTAGCAATCAGCCCCAGCATTTT

d_call: TRBD1
j_call: TRBJ2-5
clone_size: .
v_call: TRBV7-2
cdr3_aa: CASSLGQGALETQYF
cdr3_nt: TGTGCCAGCAGCTTAGGCCAGGGGGCGCTGGAGACCCAGTACTTC

d_call: .
j_call: TRBJ1-1
clone_size: few
v_call: TRBV3-1
cdr3_aa: CASSRTDPSEAFF
cdr3_nt: TGTGCCAGCAGCCGGACAGATCCCAGTGAAGCTTTCTTT

d_call: TRBD1
j_call: TRBJ2-7
clone_size: many
v_call: TRBV29-1
cdr3_aa: CSVEEPRDSQVF
cdr3_nt: TGCAGCGTTGAAGAACCACGGGACAGCCAGGTCTTC

d_call: .
j_call: TRBJ2-7
clone_size: few
v_call: TRBV9
cdr3_aa: CASSRDFPYEQYF
cdr3_nt: TGTGCCAGCAGTCGGGACTTTCCCTACGAGCAGTACTTC

d_call: TRBD1
j_call: TRBJ1-2
clone_size: many
v_call: TRBV11-2
cdr3_aa: CASSPRTGGAPGGYTF
cdr3_nt: TGTGCCAGCAGCCCGAGGACAGGGGGCGCCCCCGGTGGCTACACCTTC

d_call: TRBD2
j_call: TRBJ2-2
clone_size: many
v_call: TRBV12-3/TRBV12-4
cdr3_aa: CASRRTSGSPGELFF
cdr3_nt: TGTGCCAGCAGACGGACTAGCGGGAGTCCCGGGGAGCTGTTTTTT

d_call: .
j_call: TRBJ1-2
clone_size: few
v_call: TRBV7-2
cdr3_aa: CASSVGTPGNGYTF
cdr3_nt: TGTGCCAGCAGCGTCGGGACTCCGGGGAACGGCTACACCTTC

d_call: .
j_call: TRBJ1-1
clone_size: .
v_call: TRBV3-1
cdr3_aa: CASSQDLGYTEAFF
cdr3_nt: TGTGCCAGCAGCCAAGATTTAGGCTACACTGAAGCTTTCTTT

d_call: .
j_call: TRBJ1-5
clone_size: few
v_call: TRBV2
cdr3_aa: CASSPPGLLLNQPQHF
cdr3_nt: TGTGCCAGCAGCCCCCCGGGACTACTCCTCAATCAGCCCCAGCATTTT

d_call: .
j_call: TRBJ2-3
clone_size: .
v_call: TRBV12-3/TRBV12-4
cdr3_aa: CASSPTLGPRGDTQYF
cdr3_nt: TGTGCCAGCAGTCCTACATTGGGCCCGAGGGGAGATACGCAGTATTTT

d_call: .
j_call: TRBJ2-5
clone_size: .
v_call: TRBV7-9
cdr3_aa: CASSRTPQETQYF
cdr3_nt: TGTGCCAGCAGTAGGACCCCTCAAGAGACCCAGTACTTC

d_call: .
j_call: TRBJ2-2
clone_size: .
v_call: TRBV7-2
cdr3_aa: CASIGPGNTGELFF
cdr3_nt: TGTGCCAGCATCGGACCCGGGAACACCGGGGAGCTGTTTTTT

d_call: .
j_call: TRBJ1-4
clone_size: few
v_call: TRBV20-1
cdr3_aa: CSATLNEKLFF
cdr3_nt: TGCAGTGCCACTCTTAATGAAAAACTGTTTTTT

d_call: .
j_call: TRBJ1-2
clone_size: few
v_call: TRBV5-1
cdr3_aa: CASSLRPRQEEDYGYTF
cdr3_nt: TGCGCCAGCAGCTTAAGGCCGCGACAGGAAGAGGACTATGGCTACACCTTC

d_call: .
j_call: TRBJ1-2
clone_size: .
v_call: TRBV29-1
cdr3_aa: CSVEESGRYGYTF
cdr3_nt: TGCAGCGTTGAAGAATCTGGGCGCTATGGCTACACCTTC

d_call: .
j_call: TRBJ1-6
clone_size: .
v_call: TRBV7-2
cdr3_aa: CASGDQRGSPLHF
cdr3_nt: TGTGCCAGCGGAGACCAAAGGGGTTCACCCCTCCACTTT